This entry lists 29 T cell receptor beta chains sequenced from one sample in a study of T cell clonality in common variable immunodeficiency. Assay used: immunoSEQ multiplex PCR; TCRdb lists only in-frame clones, some missing. The sample holds about 64,000 clones, and no clone turns up only once. The source material was peripheral blood mononuclear cells. These TCRs come from a person aged 18-70 years in good health.

This clone was detected only a few times. The read terminates 3 residues before the CDR3 end, so the remaining end is supplied by the germline J gene. The chain links TRBV20-1 to TRBJ2-7, with TRBD2 matching 12 bases. The CDR3 is 14 residues long. V lost 5 bases, J lost 3 bases, and 5 bases stayed unmatched. CDR1 DFQATT and CDR2 SNEGSKA come from the germline V gene (reference sequence). CDR3 sequence reads: CSARLAGVGYEQYF. CDR3 DNA (partial): TGCAGTGCTCGACTAGCGGGAGTCGGCTACGAG.

This clone was counted ten times or more. Read sequence stops 3 residues before the CDR3 end, and the germline J gene provides the missing end. The gene calls are TRBV29-1 and TRBJ2-3, with TRBD1 identical over 7 bases. V lost 3 bases and J lost 1; bases outside the gene matches: 1. Germline loops: CDR1 SQVTM, CDR2 ANQGSEA. The length of the CDR3 is 13 residues. The CDR3 sequence is CSVDGQGTDTQYF. CDR3 DNA (partial): TGCAGCGTTGACGGACAGGGCACAGATACG.

This clone was observed at least ten times. The covered CDR3 bases are TGTGCCAGTAGTATGGGCCCAGATACG. Translating it yields CASSMGPDT. The complete CDR3 sequence is CASSMGPDTQYF. The chain carries TRBV19 and TRBJ2-3; D is ambiguous. With the read ending 3 residues before the CDR3 end, the germline J gene is used to fill in that end. The CDR3 length is 12 residues. Germline-derived CDR1 and CDR2 are LNHDA and SQIVND (reference sequence). Trimming stripped 3 bases from V and 4 bases from J, with 5 bases between.

In this sample, this clone turned up many times. The read is 3 residues too short to cover the CDR3 end, so that end is filled in from the germline J gene. The chain recombines TRBV5-1 with TRBJ1-1; possible D gene TRBD1, 5 bases. The V end was cut by 1 base, the J end by 6 bases, with 19 bases between. Germline V gene sequence: CDR1 SGHRS, CDR2 YFSETQ. This CDR3 comprises 16 residues. The CDR3 DNA, read in part, is TGCGCCAGCAGCTTGTCGAGTCTGAGGGGAAATGCTGAA. It encodes CASSLSSLRGNAE. The full CDR3 sequence reads CASSLSSLRGNAEAFF.

Ten or more counts support this clone. The read stops 3 residues short of the end of the CDR3; the missing end is completed from the germline J gene. The rearrangement links TRBV5-1 to TRBJ1-4; D gene uncertain. Germline CDR1 reads SGHRS; CDR2 reads YFSETQ. Trimming shortened V by 3 bases and J by 0 bases, and 6 bases separated the two germline ends. The CDR3 extends over 14 amino acids. The CDR3 region is CASSSLSTNEKLFF. The part of the CDR3 DNA that was read is TGCGCCAGCAGCTCCTTATCAACTAATGAAAAA.

This clone appeared many times. The read stops 3 residues short of the end of the CDR3; the missing end is completed from the germline J gene. This sequence joins TRBV11-2 and TRBJ1-6; no firm D call. There are 15 residues in the CDR3. V shed 1 base and J shed 5 bases, with 9 bases lying between them. Germline CDR1 reads SGHAT; CDR2 reads FQNNGV. CDR3 protein: CASSLGPVNNSPLHF. Partial CDR3 DNA: TGTGCCAGCAGCTTAGGTCCGGTCAATAATTCACCC.

This clone was counted at least ten times. The read ends 3 residues shy of where the CDR3 ends; the end is completed using the germline J gene. The chain has TRBV28 and TRBJ1-3; D possibly corresponds to TRBD1 (6 bases). Germline V gene sequence: CDR1 MDHEN, CDR2 SYDVKM. The CDR3 is made up of 11 amino acids. The CDR3 loop is CASSDRPRIYF. The CDR3 bases that were read are TGTGCCAGCAGTGACAGGCCGCGC.

This clone has a count of ten or more. Read data end 3 residues before the CDR3 end; the end is taken from the germline J gene. V gene TRBV6-2 or TRBV6-3 combines with J gene TRBJ1-6, with 7 nucleotides matching TRBD1. V gave up 6 bases and J gave up 11 bases; unmatched junction bases: 4. This CDR3 contains 12 residues. Germline V gives CDR1 MNHEY, CDR2 SVGEGT. The sequenced part of the CDR3 DNA is TGTGCCAGCAGAGAGGGGGCTGCACCC. This sequence encodes CASREGAAP. The whole CDR3 sequence is CASREGAAPLHF.

This clone was picked up many times. Read sequence stops 3 residues before the CDR3 end, and the germline J gene provides the missing end. The rearrangement uses TRBV20-1 and TRBJ2-2; TRBD2 might be the D (6 bases). CDR3 length: 14 amino acids. CDR1 and CDR2 from the germline V gene are DFQATT and SNEGSKA (reference sequence). The V end was cut by 4 bases, the J end by 3 bases, with 12 bases between. The CDR3 DNA, read in part, is TGCAGTGCTACGGTCCAGCGGGACACCGGGGAG. Translated, it gives CSATVQRDTGE. The full CDR3 protein is CSATVQRDTGELFF.

This clone came up many times. The CDR3 region is CASSFDRETEAFF. The CDR3 DNA, read in part, is TGTGCCAGCAGCTTTGACAGGGAGACTGAA. This chain joins TRBV7-9 and TRBJ1-1; TRBD1 agrees at 7 bases. The read halts 3 residues ahead of the CDR3 end, with the missing end drawn from the germline J gene. Germline CDR1 SEHNR, CDR2 FQNEAQ (reference sequence). The CDR3 has 13 amino acids. With V trimmed by 3 bases and J by 5 bases, 3 bases remained unmatched. The whole variable domain, remainder taken from reference TRBV7-9 and TRBJ1-1, is DTGVSQNPRHKITKRGQNVTFRCDPISEHNRLYWYRQTLGQGPEFLTYFQNEAQLEKSRLLSDRFSAERPKGSFSTLEIQRTEQGDSAMYLCASSFDRETEAFFGQGTRLTVV.

At least ten counts were recorded for this clone. The read ends 3 residues before the CDR3 terminus; that terminus is restored from the germline J gene. This sequence joins TRBV19 and TRBJ2-1; D is undetermined. Germline CDR1 LNHDA, CDR2 SQIVND (reference sequence). This CDR3 comprises 11 residues. V lost 6 bases, J lost 8 bases, and 8 bases lay in between. The CDR3 protein is CASRVGYEQFF. The CDR3 bases that were read are TGTGCCAGTAGGGTAGGGTATGAG. The full variable domain, its missing parts supplied by reference TRBV19 and TRBJ2-1, is DGGITQSPKYLFRKEGQNVTLSCEQNLNHDAMYWYRQDPGQGLRLIYYSQIVNDFQKGDIAEGYSVSREKKESFPLTVTSAQKNPTAFYLCASRVGYEQFFGPGTRLTVL.

This clone was detected many times. The sequenced fragment ends 3 residues before the CDR3 boundary, so the rest is inferred from the germline J gene. The chain joins TRBV5-6 to TRBJ2-1, with 14 positions matching TRBD2. The germline V gene has CDR1 SGHDT and CDR2 YYEEEE. The CDR3 runs to 15 residues. V was clipped by 7 bases and J by 7 bases; unmatched bases: 7. CDR3 bases read: TGTGCCAGCCGAATGACTAGCGGGAGGGATAATGAG. It codes for CASRMTSGRDNE. The whole CDR3 protein is CASRMTSGRDNEQFF.

This clone was recorded at least ten times. The read ends 3 residues early relative to the CDR3; the germline J gene fills the gap. This chain connects TRBV4-1 to TRBJ2-1, with 10 bases identical to TRBD2. CDR1 is MGHRA and CDR2 is YSYEKL in the germline V gene. After removal of 3 bases from V and 9 bases from J, the junction contained 11 bases not matched to a gene. CDR3 length: 16 amino acids. The covered CDR3 bases are TGCGCCAGCAGCCAGGATAGCGGGGGGCTCCGGGGTGAG. It yields the protein CASSQDSGGLRGE. The whole CDR3 is CASSQDSGGLRGEQFF.

This clone was detected many times. The read terminates 3 residues before the CDR3 end, so the remaining end is supplied by the germline J gene. This chain uses TRBV7-9 with TRBJ1-2; the match to TRBD1 covers 7 bases. Germline CDR1 SEHNR, CDR2 FQNEAQ (reference sequence). The J segment lost 2 bases and the V segment lost 0 bases, leaving 3 bases of the junction unmatched. The CDR3 contains 15 residues. CDR3 region: CASSLAAGGNYGYTF. CDR3 DNA, as far as it was read: TGTGCCAGCAGCTTAGCCGCAGGGGGGAACTATGGC.

Many counts were recorded for this clone. The read falls 3 residues short of the CDR3 end, and the missing part is taken from the germline J gene. The chain employs TRBV2 and TRBJ1-1; perhaps TRBD1 as D (6 bases). The V end was cut by 7 bases, the J end by 1 base, with 10 bases between. The CDR3 runs 13 residues. Looked up from germline, CDR1 is SNHLY and CDR2 is FYNNEI. CDR3 sequence reads: CASTGRGNTEAFF. Partial CDR3 DNA: TGTGCCAGCACGGGCAGGGGGAACACTGAA.

This clone was counted ten times or more. The CDR3 end is not reached by the read, which stops 3 residues before it; the germline J gene fills it in. The V call is TRBV5-1, the J call TRBJ2-2; maybe TRBD1 (6 bases). CDR3 length: 14 residues. Germline assignment: CDR1 SGHRS and CDR2 YFSETQ. Trimming removed 3 bases at V and 8 bases at J, with 14 bases between. CDR3 sequence: CASSWTEVTGELFF. Partial CDR3 DNA: TGCGCCAGCAGCTGGACAGAGGTAACGGGGGAG.

There are many counts of this clone. The read is 3 residues too short to cover the CDR3 end, so that end is filled in from the germline J gene. The chain has TRBV20-1 and TRBJ1-5; D unclear. The CDR3 runs 14 residues. Trimming shortened V by 3 bases and J by 0 bases, and 9 bases separated the two germline ends. Germline assignment: CDR1 DFQATT and CDR2 SNEGSKA (reference sequence). The chain's CDR3 is CSASVANSNQPQHF. CDR3 bases read: TGCAGTGCTAGCGTGGCCAATAGCAATCAGCCC.

The sample holds many counts of this clone. The CDR3 extends 3 residues past the end of the read, so its final part is completed from the germline J gene. The rearrangement links TRBV20-1 to TRBJ2-1; TRBD2 matches 8 bases. In germline, CDR1 is DFQATT, CDR2 SNEGSKA (reference sequence). The CDR3 contains 14 residues. The ends lost 3 bases at V and 4 bases at J; junction bases unmatched: 5. The sequenced CDR3 bases are TGCAGTGCTAGTCCGGGACTAGGATACAATGAG. This codes for CSASPGLGYNE. The complete CDR3 sequence is CSASPGLGYNEQFF.

This clone was counted at least ten times. The read is 3 residues too short to cover the CDR3 end, so that end is filled in from the germline J gene. This chain uses TRBV19 with TRBJ1-6; perhaps TRBD1 as D (6 bases). Trimming shortened V by 3 bases and J by 10 bases, and 16 bases separated the two germline ends. Germline assignment: CDR1 LNHDA and CDR2 SQIVND (reference sequence). The CDR3 totals 15 residues. CDR3 DNA, as far as it was read: TGTGCCAGTAGTATGGGGGGGGGCTCACGGTCACCC. Translating gives CASSMGGGSRSP. In full, the CDR3 is CASSMGGGSRSPLHF.

This clone was seen at least ten times. The read gets to within 3 residues of the CDR3 end, and the germline J gene fills in the rest. The V gene is TRBV5-5, the J gene TRBJ2-7; tentative D call: TRBD2 (6 bases). Germline V CDR1 and CDR2: SGHKS, YYEKEE (reference sequence). V was trimmed by 4 bases and J by 4 bases, leaving 15 bases between them. There are 14 residues in the CDR3. The CDR3 DNA, read in part, is TGTGCCAGCAGCCACAGTCCGACTAGTTACGAG. It encodes CASSHSPTSYE. The full-length CDR3 reads as CASSHSPTSYEQYF.

This clone was recorded at least ten times. The read finishes 3 residues shy of the CDR3 end, and the germline J gene is used to complete it. The V gene is TRBV6-4, the J gene TRBJ1-5; D is unresolved. The germline V gene encodes CDR1 MRHNA and CDR2 SNTAGT. V lost 5 bases and J lost 3, with 11 bases in between. There are 14 residues in the CDR3. The chain's CDR3 is CASSIHGPNQPQHF. The part of the CDR3 DNA that was read is TGTGCCAGCAGTATCCATGGCCCCAATCAGCCC.

This clone was seen ten or more times. The read ends 3 residues before the CDR3 terminus; that terminus is restored from the germline J gene. V and J are TRBV30 and TRBJ1-1; tentative D call: TRBD1 (5 bases). Per the germline V gene, CDR1 is GTSNPN and CDR2 is SVGIG (reference sequence). V was shortened by 4 bases and J by 4 bases, with 10 bases between the two germline ends. The CDR3 sequence is 12 residues long. The CDR3: CAWTRGGTEAFF. The CDR3 bases that were read are TGTGCCTGGACGAGGGGAGGCACTGAA.

This clone was counted ten times or more. CDR3: CASSLGRLVNEQFF. The sequenced CDR3 bases are TGTGCCAGCAGCTTAGGGAGACTGGTGAATGAG. The chain combines TRBV7-2 with TRBJ2-1; D ambiguous. Read coverage stops 3 residues before the CDR3 terminus; the germline J gene supplies the remainder. Germline V gene lookup returns CDR1 SGHTA and CDR2 FQGNSA. CDR3 length: 14 amino acids. V shed 1 base and J shed 7 bases, with 11 bases lying between them.

This clone was detected many times. The read halts 3 residues ahead of the CDR3 end, with the missing end drawn from the germline J gene. The gene calls are TRBV5-4 and TRBJ2-1; 8 positions agree with TRBD1. Germline CDR1 reads SGHNT; CDR2 reads YYREEE (reference sequence). Losses at the gene ends were 4 bases for V and 4 bases for J; bases not matched to a gene: 7. This CDR3 has 15 amino acids. This CDR3 is CASSLPGTGYNEQFF. CDR3 bases read: TGTGCCAGCAGCCTGCCCGGGACAGGATACAATGAG.

This clone was counted ten times or more. The sequenced fragment ends 3 residues before the CDR3 boundary, so the rest is inferred from the germline J gene. The chain has TRBV18 and TRBJ2-2; D gene uncertain. Germline V gene lookup returns CDR1 KGHSH and CDR2 LQKENI. V dropped 4 bases and J dropped 6 bases, with 15 bases sitting between them. The CDR3 is 15 residues long. The sequenced CDR3 bases are TGTGCCAGCTCACAAGGGCGCGTTATCGCCGGGGAG. Protein: CASSQGRVIAGE. The entire CDR3 is CASSQGRVIAGELFF.

The table lists this clone with many counts. The read halts 3 residues ahead of the CDR3 end, with the missing end drawn from the germline J gene. This chain joins TRBV9 and TRBJ2-1; 9 bases align to TRBD1. The CDR3 totals 15 residues. In germline, CDR1 is SGDLS, CDR2 YYNGEE. V gave up 6 bases and J gave up 1 base; unmatched junction bases: 5. The sequenced CDR3 bases are TGTGCCAGCACCCGTGGGACAGGGTCCTACAATGAG. The encoded protein is CASTRGTGSYNE. The full CDR3 protein is CASTRGTGSYNEQFF.

This clone came up many times. Read sequence stops 3 residues before the CDR3 end, and the germline J gene provides the missing end. This specimen includes other DNA sequences encoding the same CDR3. This rearrangement joins TRBV5-1 to TRBJ2-7; the D is unclear. V was clipped by 3 bases and J by 6 bases, with 10 bases between them. CDR3 length: 12 amino acids. The germline V gene has CDR1 SGHRS and CDR2 YFSETQ. The CDR3 DNA, read in part, is TGCGCCAGCAGCTACGACATTTCCGAG. Translation gives CASSYDISE. The whole CDR3 region reads CASSYDISEQYF.

This clone was observed at least ten times. The CDR3 end lies 3 residues beyond the end of the read and is filled in from the germline J gene. The chain employs TRBV7-6 and TRBJ1-1; 7 bases are a match to TRBD1. CDR1 is SGHVS, CDR2 FNYEAQ, per germline. This CDR3 is 16 amino acids long. V was pared by 5 bases and J by 2 bases, with 11 bases of the junction left unmatched. CDR3 residues: CASSPMGTAVNTEAFF. CDR3 bases read: TGTGCCAGCAGCCCGATGGGGACAGCTGTTAACACTGAA.

This clone was recorded many times. Read data end 3 residues before the CDR3 end; the end is taken from the germline J gene. The chain uses TRBV19 and TRBJ1-4; 10 bases line up with TRBD1. V dropped 6 bases and J dropped 0; count of bases not matched to a gene: 1. The CDR3 contains 15 residues. Germline lookup yields CDR1 LNHDA and CDR2 SQIVND (reference sequence). The sequenced CDR3 bases are TGTGCCAGTAGGGGGACAGGGGCAACTAATGAAAAA. It codes for CASRGTGATNEK. The complete CDR3 protein is CASRGTGATNEKLFF.